One TCR beta chain is described in this entry. The antigen remains unidentified. The record originates from a study of cytomegalovirus exposure and HLA in healthy donors. Germline V gene data show CDR1 as SEHNR and CDR2 as FQNEAQ (reference sequence). The CDR3 spans 14 residues. V lost 5 bases, J lost 5 bases, and 10 bases lay in between. Notes on the study in general: Researchers counted around 160 TCR beta chains as cytomegalovirus-associated.

The PCR ran on 60 Vbeta and 13 Jbeta primers. Data came from immunoSEQ multiplex PCR; TCRdb stores just in-frame clones and leaves some out. The table shows over 150,000 clones, with 70% to 85% occurring only once. Whereas donors were nominally healthy upon sampling, unrecorded immune exposures were probable. The chain joins TRBV7-9 to TRBJ1-6; possible D gene TRBD1, 6 bases. Material for sequencing was PBMCs. The TCR sequence derives from a middle-aged man in good health and CMV-seronegative. CDR3 bases: TGTGCCAGCAGCCCCAGGGGCGATAATTCACCCCTCCACTTT. Protein: CASSPRGDNSPLHF.